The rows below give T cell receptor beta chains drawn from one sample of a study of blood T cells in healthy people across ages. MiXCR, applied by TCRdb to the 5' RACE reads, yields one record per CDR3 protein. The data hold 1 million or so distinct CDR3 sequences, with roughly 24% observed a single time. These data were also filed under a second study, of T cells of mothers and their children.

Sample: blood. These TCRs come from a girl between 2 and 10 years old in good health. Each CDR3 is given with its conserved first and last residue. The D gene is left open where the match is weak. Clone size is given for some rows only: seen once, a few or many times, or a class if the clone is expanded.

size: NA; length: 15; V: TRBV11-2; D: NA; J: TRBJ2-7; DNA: TGTGCCAGCAGCTTAGAGAGGACACCGGGAATAAAGCAGTACTTC; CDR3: CASSLERTPGIKQYF
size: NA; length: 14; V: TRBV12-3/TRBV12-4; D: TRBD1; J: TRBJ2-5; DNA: TGTGCCAGCAGACGGGACAGGGGGGAAGAGACCCAGTACTTC; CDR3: CASRRDRGEETQYF
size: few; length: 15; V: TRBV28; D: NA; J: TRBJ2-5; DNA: TGTGCCAGCCCCCCTAGAGACGGACAGCAAGAGACCCAGTACTTC; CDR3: CASPPRDGQQETQYF
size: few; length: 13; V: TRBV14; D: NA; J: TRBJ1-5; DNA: TGTGCCAGCAGCCAGAATAGCAATCAGCCCCAGCATTTT; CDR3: CASSQNSNQPQHF
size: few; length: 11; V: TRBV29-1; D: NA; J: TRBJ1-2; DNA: TGCAGCGTTAGGATTAACTATGGCTACACCTTC; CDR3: CSVRINYGYTF
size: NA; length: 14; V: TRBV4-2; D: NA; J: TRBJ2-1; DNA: TGTGCCAGCAGCCAAGAGGAACTCCGATATGAGCAGTTCTTC; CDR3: CASSQEELRYEQFF
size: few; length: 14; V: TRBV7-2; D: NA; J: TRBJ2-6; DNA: TGTGCCAGCAGCGTCAACTCTGGGGCCAACGTCCTGACTTTC; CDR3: CASSVNSGANVLTF
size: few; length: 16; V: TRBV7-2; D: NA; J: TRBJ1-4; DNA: TGTGCCAGCAGCTTGCGAGACAGGAGACAGAGGGAAAAACTGTTTTTT; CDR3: CASSLRDRRQREKLFF
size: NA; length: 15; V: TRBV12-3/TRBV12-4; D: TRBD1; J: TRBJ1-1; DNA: TGTGCCAGCACCTTTTTCACAGGGGCGAACACTGAAGCTTTCTTT; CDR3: CASTFFTGANTEAFF
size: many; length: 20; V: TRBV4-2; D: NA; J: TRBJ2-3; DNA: TGTGCCAGCAGCCAAGGGGATAGCGGACCGATGTACACTAGCACAGATACGCAGTATTTT; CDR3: CASSQGDSGPMYTSTDTQYF
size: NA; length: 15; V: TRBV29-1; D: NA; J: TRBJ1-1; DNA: TGCAGCGCTGCCGGAGGTGACAGATTGTATACTGAAGCTTTCTTT; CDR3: CSAAGGDRLYTEAFF
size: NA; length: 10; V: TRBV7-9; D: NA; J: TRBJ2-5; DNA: TGTGCCACCACTTGGGAGACCCAGTACTTC; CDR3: CATTWETQYF
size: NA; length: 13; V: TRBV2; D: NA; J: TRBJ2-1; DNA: TGTGCCAGCAGTGAGGGCCCAATCAATGAGCAGTTCTTC; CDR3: CASSEGPINEQFF
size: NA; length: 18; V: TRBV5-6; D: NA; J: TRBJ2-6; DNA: TGTGCCAGCAGCTCAGCGCTCTGGGGGGGCCGGGGGGCCAACGTCCTGACTTTC; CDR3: CASSSALWGGRGANVLTF
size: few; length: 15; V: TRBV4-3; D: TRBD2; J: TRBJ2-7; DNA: TGCGCCAGCAGCCAAGATCTAGCGGGGGCCTACGAGCAGTACTTC; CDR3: CASSQDLAGAYEQYF
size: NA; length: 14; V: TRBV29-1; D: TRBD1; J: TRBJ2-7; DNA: TGCAGCGTTCCGCACCCGGGACAGAGCTACGAGCAGTACTTC; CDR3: CSVPHPGQSYEQYF
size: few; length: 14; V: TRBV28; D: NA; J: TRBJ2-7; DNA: TGTGCCAGCAGTGATGAGTACGGGGTCTACGAGCAGTACTTC; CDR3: CASSDEYGVYEQYF
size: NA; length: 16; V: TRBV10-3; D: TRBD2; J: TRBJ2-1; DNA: TGTGCCATCAGTCCCGGGACTAGCGGGAGTTCCCATGAGCAGTTCTTC; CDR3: CAISPGTSGSSHEQFF
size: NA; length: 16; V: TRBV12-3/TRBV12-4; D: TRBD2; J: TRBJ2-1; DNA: TGTGCCAGCAGCGCCCTCGGGACTAGCGTTCACAATGAGCAGTTCTTC; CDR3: CASSALGTSVHNEQFF
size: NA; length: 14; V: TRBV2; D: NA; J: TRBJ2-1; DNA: TGTGCCAGCAGTGACGGACGGGGTCACAATGAGCAGTTCTTC; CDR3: CASSDGRGHNEQFF
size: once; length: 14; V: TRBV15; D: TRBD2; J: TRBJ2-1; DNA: TGTGCCACCAGTTTACAGAGCGGGAGCTATGAGCAGTTCTTC; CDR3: CATSLQSGSYEQFF
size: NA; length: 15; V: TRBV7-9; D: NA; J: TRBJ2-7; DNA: TGTGCCAGCAGCTTAGAAGGGGGGGCGGCCTACGAGCGGTACTTC; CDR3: CASSLEGGAAYERYF
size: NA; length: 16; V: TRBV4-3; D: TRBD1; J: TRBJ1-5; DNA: TGCGCCAGCAGCCAAGGGCCGGCAGGGGGTAATCAGCCCCAGCATTTT; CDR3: CASSQGPAGGNQPQHF
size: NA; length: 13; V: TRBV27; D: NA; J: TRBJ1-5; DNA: TGTGCCAGCAGTCTCAGGGTAAATCAGCCCCAGCATTTT; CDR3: CASSLRVNQPQHF
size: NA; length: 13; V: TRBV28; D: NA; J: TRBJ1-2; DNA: TGTGCCAGCAGGGCCTTTCCGGGGACCGGCTACACCTTC; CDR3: CASRAFPGTGYTF
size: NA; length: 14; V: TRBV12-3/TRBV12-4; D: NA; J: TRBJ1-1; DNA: TGTGCCAGCACCGAATCGGGGGCAAACACTGAACCTTTCTTT; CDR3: CASTESGANTEPFF
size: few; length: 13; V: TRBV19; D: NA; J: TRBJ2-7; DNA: TGTGCCAGTAGTATCGGCCGGGCGGGAGAGCAGTACTTC; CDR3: CASSIGRAGEQYF
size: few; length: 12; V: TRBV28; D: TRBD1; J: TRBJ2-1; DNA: TGTGCCAGCTGGGACAGTTACAATGAGCAGTTCTTC; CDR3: CASWDSYNEQFF
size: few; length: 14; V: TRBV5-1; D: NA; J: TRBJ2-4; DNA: TGCGCCAGCAGCTTGGCACAGTACGAAAACATTCAGTACTTC; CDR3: CASSLAQYENIQYF
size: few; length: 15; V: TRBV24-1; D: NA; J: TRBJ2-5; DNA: TGTGCCACCAGTGATTTAATGGCAGCGACGGAGACCCAGTACTTC; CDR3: CATSDLMAATETQYF
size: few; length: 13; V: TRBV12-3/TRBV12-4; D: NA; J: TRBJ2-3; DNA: TGTGCCAGCAACCTAGGGGGCACAGATACGCAGTATTTT; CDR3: CASNLGGTDTQYF
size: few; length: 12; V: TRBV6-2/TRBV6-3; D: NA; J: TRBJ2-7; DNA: TGTGCCAGCAGTCCCTCCTACTCCTTTCGGTACTTC; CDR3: CASSPSYSFRYF
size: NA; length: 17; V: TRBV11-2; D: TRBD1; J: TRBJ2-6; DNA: TGTGCCAGCAGCCTCGGACAGGGATACTCTGGGGCCAACGTCCTGACTTTC; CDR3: CASSLGQGYSGANVLTF
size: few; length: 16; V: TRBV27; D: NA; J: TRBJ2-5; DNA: TGTGCCAGCAGTTCCCATACAGGGAGCCCCAGGGGGACCCAGTACTTC; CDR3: CASSSHTGSPRGTQYF
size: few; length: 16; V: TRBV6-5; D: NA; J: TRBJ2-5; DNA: TGTGCCAGCAGTTACTCGATGTCAGGGGCCGCCGAGACCCAGTACTTC; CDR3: CASSYSMSGAAETQYF
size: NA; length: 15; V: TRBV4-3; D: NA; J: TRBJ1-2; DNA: TGCGCCAGCAGCCAAGATGTTGACAGATTCTATGGCTACACCTTC; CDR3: CASSQDVDRFYGYTF
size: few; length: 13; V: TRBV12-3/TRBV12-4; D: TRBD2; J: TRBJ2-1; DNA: TGTGCCAGCCGGCCTAGCGGGGGGGCCGGGCAGTTCTTC; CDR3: CASRPSGGAGQFF
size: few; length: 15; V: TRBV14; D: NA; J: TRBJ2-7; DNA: TGTGCCAGCAGGCACTCCGGTAATGGGGTCTACGAGCAGTACTTC; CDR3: CASRHSGNGVYEQYF
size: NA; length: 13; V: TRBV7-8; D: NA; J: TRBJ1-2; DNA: TGTGCCAGCAGCCCCAGCAGGGAAGGCGGCTACACCTTC; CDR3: CASSPSREGGYTF
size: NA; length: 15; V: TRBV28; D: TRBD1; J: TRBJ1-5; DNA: TGTGCCAGCAGTTACCACAGGGGGACAGGTCAGCCCCAGCATTTT; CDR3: CASSYHRGTGQPQHF
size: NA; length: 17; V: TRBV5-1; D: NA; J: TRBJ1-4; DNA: TGCGCCAGCAGCTTGGGCTTATATGACAGATTTAATGAGAAACTGTTTTTT; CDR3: CASSLGLYDRFNEKLFF
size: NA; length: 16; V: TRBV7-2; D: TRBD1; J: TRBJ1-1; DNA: TGTGCCAGCAGCCCCGGGACAGGGAATGGGAACACTGAAGCTTTCTTT; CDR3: CASSPGTGNGNTEAFF
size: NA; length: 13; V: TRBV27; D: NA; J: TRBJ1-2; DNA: TGTGCCAGCAGTTTCGTGGGGGGGGGAGGCTACACCTTC; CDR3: CASSFVGGGGYTF
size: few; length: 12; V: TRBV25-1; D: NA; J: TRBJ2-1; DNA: TGTGCCAGCATGTCCGGGAACAATGAGCAGTTCTTC; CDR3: CASMSGNNEQFF
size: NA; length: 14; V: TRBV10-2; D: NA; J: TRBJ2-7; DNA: TGCGCCAGCAGCGAGCGGTACCTCCCGGGGGAGCAGTACTTC; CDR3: CASSERYLPGEQYF
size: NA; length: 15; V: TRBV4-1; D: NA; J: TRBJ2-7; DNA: TGCGCCAGCAGCCAAGATTCTGCGGCGGGTTACGAGCAGTACTTC; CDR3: CASSQDSAAGYEQYF